This passage covers 28 T cell receptor beta chains from one sample sequenced in a study of CD8 T cells in Susac syndrome. Reverse transcription used about 0.45 to 1 ug RNA and random hexamers. TCRdb passed the immunoSEQ multiplex PCR reads through MiXCR, listing each CDR3 protein once. The table includes hundreds of thousands of distinct CDR3 sequences, roughly 85% detected once. The source material was CD8+ T cells from PBMCs. The receptors here all came from a human donor with multiple sclerosis.

This sequence joins TRBV3-1 and TRBJ2-3; the D is unclear. Germline V gene sequence: CDR1 LGHDT, CDR2 YNNKEL (reference sequence). This CDR3 has 19 amino acids. V was clipped by 3 bases and J by 0 bases, with 22 bases between them. CDR3 nucleotide sequence: TGTGCCAGCAGCCACACAAGCCCTCCAACTAATACTAGCACAGATACGCAGTATTTT. As protein: CASSHTSPPTNTSTDTQYF.

CDR3: CASSIFRGSYNEQFF. The CDR3 DNA reads as TGTGCCAGTAGTATATTCAGGGGCTCCTACAATGAGCAGTTCTTC. The chain uses TRBV19 and TRBJ2-1, with a possible D match to TRBD1 (6 bases). Germline V gives CDR1 LNHDA, CDR2 SQIVND (reference sequence). This CDR3 spans 15 amino acids. Trimming took 2 bases from V and 0 from J, leaving 8 bases between them.

The genes are TRBV5-4 and TRBJ2-2; no definite D call. The length of the CDR3 is 12 residues. V was shortened by 0 bases and J by 5 bases, with 2 bases between the two germline ends. CDR1 is SGHNT and CDR2 is YYREEE in the germline V gene (reference sequence). The CDR3 loop is CASSLETGELFF. The CDR3 coding sequence is TGTGCCAGCAGCTTGGAAACCGGGGAGCTGTTTTTT.

This clonotype was counted a single time. The chain has TRBV30 and TRBJ2-1, with D tentatively TRBD2 (5 bases). Per the germline V gene, CDR1 is GTSNPN and CDR2 is SVGIG (reference sequence). CDR3 size: 14 residues. V lost 0 bases to trimming and J lost 6 bases, with 12 bases between them. The CDR3 region is CAWSVGSSGNEQFF. In DNA, the CDR3 is TGTGCCTGGAGTGTAGGATCCAGCGGCAATGAGCAGTTCTTC.

The J gene is TRBJ2-1, the V gene TRBV12-3 or TRBV12-4; TRBD2 might be the D (5 bases). V was cut by 6 bases and J by 7 bases, with 19 bases left in between. The CDR3 runs to 15 residues. CDR3 residues: CASSPALVGGNEQFF. CDR3 sequence (DNA): TGTGCCAGCAGCCCTGCCCTAGTCGGCGGGAATGAGCAGTTCTTC.

This clonotype appeared a few times. V and J are TRBV27 and TRBJ1-5; a possible D gene is TRBD1 (5 bases). With 5 bases removed from V and 3 bases from J, the gap between germline ends came to 11 bases. The CDR3 runs 14 residues. From germline, CDR1 is MNHEY and CDR2 SMNVEV (reference sequence). The CDR3 sequence: CASSPGGTNQPQHF. Here the CDR3 DNA reads TGTGCCAGCAGTCCCGGAGGGACCAATCAGCCCCAGCATTTT.

The rearrangement uses TRBV30 and TRBJ2-7; the D gene is possibly TRBD2 (5 bases). This CDR3 comprises 14 residues. CDR1 GTSNPN and CDR2 SVGIG come from the germline V gene (reference sequence). Trimming took 3 bases from V and 7 from J, leaving 19 bases between them. The CDR3 region has the DNA TGTGCCTGGAGACATCTAGCAGGACCGGGAGAGCAGTACTTC. Protein product: CAWRHLAGPGEQYF.

The chain recombines TRBV6-5 with TRBJ2-7; 12 nucleotides agree with TRBD1. The CDR3 covers 16 residues. J gave up 0 bases and V 2 bases, and 2 bases lay outside the gene matches. The germline gives CDR1 MNHEY, CDR2 SVGAGI. CDR3 DNA: TGTGCCAGCAGTTACCTGGGACAGGGGGCCTCCTACGAGCAGTACTTC. Translation: CASSYLGQGASYEQYF.

This rearrangement joins TRBV2 to TRBJ2-2; a weak D match, TRBD2 (5 bases). Germline assignment: CDR1 SNHLY and CDR2 FYNNEI. This CDR3 has 19 amino acids. V lost 3 bases, J lost 2 bases, and 22 bases lay in between. CDR3 in amino acids: CASSDNPRGLGVNTGELFF. The CDR3 DNA sequence: TGTGCCAGCAGTGATAACCCCCGAGGGCTGGGAGTAAACACCGGGGAGCTGTTTTTT.

The V and J genes are TRBV5-6 and TRBJ1-1; 7 positions agree with TRBD1. CDR1 is SGHDT, CDR2 YYEEEE, per germline. Losses at the gene ends were 4 bases for V and 7 bases for J; bases not matched to a gene: 4. This CDR3 is built from 12 residues. CDR3 sequence (DNA): TGTGCCAGCAGCCTACAGGGGAATGAAGCTTTCTTT. Its protein is CASSLQGNEAFF. The entire variable domain, with the rest obtained from reference TRBV5-6 and TRBJ1-1, is as follows: DAGVTQSPTHLIKTRGQQVTLRCSPKSGHDTVSWYQQALGQGPQFIFQYYEEEERQRGNFPDRFSGHQFPNYSSELNVNALLLGDSALYLCASSLQGNEAFFGQGTRLTVV.

This clonotype appeared many times. A junction boundary mismatches the germline segment, possibly from a read error. J is TRBJ2-5 and V is TRBV5-1, with D unresolved. Germline V gene sequence: CDR1 SGHRS, CDR2 YFSETQ. The CDR3 has 11 residues. CDR3 DNA sequence: TGTGCCAGCAGTGGCGGTGAGACCCAGTACTTC. Its protein is CASSGGETQYF.

The chain links TRBV7-2 to TRBJ2-2; D possibly matches TRBD1 or TRBD2 (6 bases each). This CDR3 is built from 16 residues. Germline V gene lookup returns CDR1 SGHTA and CDR2 FQGNSA. Deletions cut 2 bases from V and 4 bases from J, with 14 bases between. The CDR3 is CASSLQPRGGTGELFF. For the CDR3, the DNA is TGTGCCAGCAGCTTACAACCCAGGGGAGGCACCGGGGAGCTGTTTTTT.

V is TRBV6-6 and J is TRBJ1-3, with unresolved D. Germline loops: CDR1 MNHNY, CDR2 SVGAGI (reference sequence). This CDR3 has 14 residues. The V gene lost 4 bases and the J gene lost 0 bases, with 7 bases spanning the gap. In DNA, the CDR3 is TGTGCCAGCAGTTCCGTGGGCTCTGGAAACACCATATATTTT. Its protein is CASSSVGSGNTIYF.

This clonotype showed up many times. The chain is built from TRBV11-2 and TRBJ2-3; D gene ambiguous. CDR3 size: 12 residues. Germline values: CDR1 SGHAT, CDR2 FQNNGV. V shed 1 base and J shed 1 base, with 0 bases lying between them. CDR3 sequence reads: CASSLGTDTQYF. DNA for the CDR3: TGTGCCAGCAGCTTAGGCACAGATACGCAGTATTTT.

The CDR3 region has the DNA TGTGCCTGGGGGGTAGGGGCCGGGGAGCTGTTTTTT. This gives the protein CAWGVGAGELFF. This chain joins TRBV30 and TRBJ2-2; tentatively, D is TRBD1 (5 bases). Trimming shortened V by 5 bases and J by 6 bases, and 10 bases separated the two germline ends. The CDR3 is 12 residues long. Germline V gene lookup returns CDR1 GTSNPN and CDR2 SVGIG (reference sequence).

As for this clonotype: Germline and junction disagree at one end, which may indicate a read error. V is TRBV10-1 and J is TRBJ1-2, with 7 bases aligning to TRBD1. Germline CDR1 and CDR2: WNHNN and SYGVQD (reference sequence). The CDR3 totals 12 residues. This chain's CDR3 is CASSDRDYGYTF. The CDR3 bases are TGTGCCAGCAGTGACAGGGACTATGGCTACACCTTC.

This rearrangement joins TRBV6-5 to TRBJ2-2; 8 positions match TRBD2. Germline V CDR1 and CDR2: MNHEY, SVGAGI. With 5 bases clipped from V and 5 bases from J, the junction kept 7 bases outside the gene matches. The CDR3 extends over 15 amino acids. The CDR3 nucleotides read TGTGCCAGCAGTCCCGGGGGGGCGTATACCGGGGAGCTGTTTTTT. It is translated as CASSPGGAYTGELFF.

The chain combines TRBV30 with TRBJ1-5; 7 nucleotides align to TRBD1. V shed 3 bases, J shed 1 base, and the junction held 6 bases outside the gene matches. Per the germline V gene, CDR1 is GTSNPN and CDR2 is SVGIG (reference sequence). There are 15 residues in the CDR3. DNA of the CDR3: TGTGCCTGGAGCGAAGGGACAGTCAGCAATCAGCCCCAGCATTTT. Its protein is CAWSEGTVSNQPQHF.

The chain's CDR3 is CAIFPTGAAGELFF. CDR3 DNA: TGTGCCATTTTCCCTACAGGGGCAGCCGGGGAGCTGTTTTTT. The chain employs TRBV6-1 and TRBJ2-2, with TRBD1 matching 7 bases. After removal of 10 bases from V and 6 bases from J, the junction contained 11 bases not matched to a gene. The CDR3 loop spans 14 amino acids. Germline V CDR1 and CDR2: MNHNS, SASEGT.

V and J are TRBV2 and TRBJ2-7, with D possibly being TRBD2 (7 bases). Trimming shortened V by 2 bases and J by 6 bases, and 20 bases separated the two germline ends. This CDR3 contains 16 residues. Germline values: CDR1 SNHLY, CDR2 FYNNEI. The CDR3 bases are TGTGCCAGCAGTGAAAGTATAGGGGGGGGTAATCGCGAGCAGTACTTC. Translated, it gives CASSESIGGGNREQYF.

This clonotype has a single count. V and J are TRBV1 and TRBJ2-7; the DNA was not used to check the table's D call, TRBD1. TRBV1 is an annotated pseudogene. CDR3 length: 18 amino acids. The CDR3 region is CTSSQAVFRDGNFYEQYF. The CDR3 DNA sequence: TGCACCAGCAGCCAAGCCGTTTTTCGGGACGGAAACTTCTACGAGCAGTACTTC.

The chain links TRBV10-1 to TRBJ2-1; D possibly corresponds to TRBD2 (5 bases). V was shortened by 4 bases and J by 9 bases, with 13 bases between the two germline ends. CDR1 and CDR2 from the germline V gene are WNHNN and SYGVQD (reference sequence). The CDR3 length is 13 residues. CDR3 in amino acids: CASSGLDLAEQFF. The DNA of the CDR3 is TGCGCCAGCAGTGGACTGGACTTGGCTGAGCAGTTCTTC.

Only one count was recorded for this clonotype. The chain couples TRBV11-2 to TRBJ2-1; D is possibly TRBD2 (5 bases). The germline gives CDR1 SGHAT, CDR2 FQNNGV. This CDR3 is 14 amino acids long. Trimming removed 2 bases from V and 9 bases from J, with 14 bases in between. The CDR3 DNA is TGTGCCAGCAGCTTAACTTCATTCGAGGGTGAGCAGTTCTTC. Translated, it gives CASSLTSFEGEQFF.

Written as DNA, the CDR3 is TGTGCCTGGAGTTTGTCTTCCTCCGCCCAGCATTTT. Residues: CAWSLSSSAQHF. The chain uses TRBV30 and TRBJ1-5; D remains unclear. Germline loops: CDR1 GTSNPN, CDR2 SVGIG (reference sequence). V lost 2 bases to trimming and J lost 11 bases, with 13 bases between them. This CDR3 has 12 residues.

The chain joins TRBV20-1 to TRBJ2-7, with D maybe TRBD2 (6 bases). The V gene's germline CDR1 is DFQATT and CDR2 SNEGSKA (reference sequence). The V gene lost 6 bases and the J gene lost 3 bases, with 24 bases spanning the gap. The CDR3 covers 16 residues. The CDR3 DNA reads TGCAGTGCCGAAGGAACCTGGGCCGAGGGACTCTACGAGCAGTACTTC. Translation gives CSAEGTWAEGLYEQYF.

The chain uses TRBV19 and TRBJ2-7; either TRBD1 or TRBD2 may fit D (5 bases each). Trimming removed 3 bases from V and 2 bases from J, with 20 bases in between. Looked up from germline, CDR1 is LNHDA and CDR2 is SQIVND (reference sequence). CDR3 length: 17 residues. DNA of the CDR3: TGTGCCAGTAGTATCCCTCAGACGGGACGGAGAGCCTACGAGCAGTACTTC. Protein product: CASSIPQTGRRAYEQYF.

CDR3 region: CASSSLAPGANVLTF. The CDR3, as DNA: TGTGCCAGCAGTTCCCTGGCCCCTGGGGCCAACGTCCTGACTTTC. The genes are TRBV27 and TRBJ2-6; D not certain. The CDR3 contains 15 residues. Trimming took 4 bases from V and 2 from J, leaving 9 bases between them. Germline CDR1 is MNHEY and CDR2 is SMNVEV (reference sequence).

The chain is built from TRBV11-2 and TRBJ1-4; 8 positions agree with TRBD1. The CDR3 loop spans 16 amino acids. Germline lookup yields CDR1 SGHAT and CDR2 FQNNGV. Trimming cost V 5 bases and J 8 bases; bases outside gene matches: 13. The DNA of the CDR3 is TGTGCCAGCAGCCCCTGGGACAGGAGAAAAGGGGAAAAACTGTTTTTT. This encodes CASSPWDRRKGEKLFF.